This section outlines one TCR beta chain sequence together with its context. From germline, CDR1 is MNHEY and CDR2 SMNVEV (reference sequence). Trimming took 5 bases from V and 2 from J, leaving 9 bases between them. This CDR3 comprises 14 residues. The source of the sample is a study of blood T cell repertoires in COVID-19. About the study: Samples representing acute and convalescent COVID-19 were sourced from the United States, Italy and Spain.

Which cohort a participant joined came from the clinical history participants gave. Each recovered donor of Cohort 3 presented with two negative PCRs, clearance, or symptom resolution. The authors' processing: Amplified reference gene primers provided the basis for estimating nucleated cell counts. TCRdb's table, derived via immunoSEQ multiplex PCR, lists solely in-frame clones and lacks some. V, J and clone size are those of that table, while D and trimming were read from the DNA. The sample includes about 300,000 clones, roughly 85% of them seen just once. This receptor was taken from a woman aged 45 to 65 who had recovered from COVID-19. Input material: PBMCs or T cells enriched from blood (not recorded which). This chain uses TRBV27 with TRBJ2-2; D perhaps matches TRBD2 (6 bases). The CDR3 spells CASSGTYNTGELFF. CDR3 sequence (DNA): TGTGCCAGCAGTGGGACTTACAACACCGGGGAGCTGTTTTTT.